Listed below are T cell receptor beta chains from one sample, sequenced in a study of T cell changes during pregnancy in multiple sclerosis. Measured with immunoSEQ multiplex PCR; TCRdb has only the in-frame clones, and not every one. In the table there are tens of thousands of clones, 80% to 95% of which are singletons. Source: CD4+ T cells from peripheral blood mononuclear cells, taken after pregnancy. The receptors stem from a female donor with multiple sclerosis, enrolled in a pregnancy study. Both conserved end residues are part of each CDR3. D genes are given only for firm matches. Size is stated for part of the rows, as once, few or many counts, or as a class when the clone is expanded.

clone_size j_call v_call d_call cdr3_aa cdr3_nt
. TRBJ1-2 TRBV19 . CASSGRQTYGYTF TGTGCCAGTAGTGGGCGACAGACCTATGGCTACACCTTC
. TRBJ1-2 TRBV10-3 . CAISDLPYGYTF TGTGCCATCAGTGATCTCCCCTATGGCTACACCTTC
. TRBJ1-1 TRBV27 . CASSRGVEEAFF TGTGCCAGCAGCCGCGGGGTGGAGGAAGCTTTCTTT
once TRBJ1-2 TRBV2 . CASSARQTYGYTF TGTGCCAGCAGTGCCCGACAGACCTATGGCTACACCTTC
. TRBJ1-2 TRBV29-1 TRBD1 CSVFRQGATNYGYTF TGCAGCGTATTTAGGCAGGGGGCGACTAACTATGGCTACACCTTC
once TRBJ1-2 TRBV10-3 . CAGSTEATLYGYTF TGTGCCGGATCGACAGAAGCCACACTCTATGGCTACACCTTC
. TRBJ2-1 TRBV7-8 TRBD2 CASSLAASGGYNEQFF TGTGCCAGCAGCTTAGCTGCTAGCGGGGGTTACAATGAGCAGTTCTTC
. TRBJ1-2 TRBV5-1 . CASSLVPDGYTF TGCGCCAGCAGCTTGGTCCCGGATGGCTACACCTTC
once TRBJ1-5 TRBV2 TRBD1 CASKGTADQPQHF TGTGCCAGCAAAGGGACAGCAGATCAGCCCCAGCATTTT
. TRBJ1-1 TRBV6-1 . CASSQVLNTEAFF TGTGCCAGCTCCCAGGTGTTGAACACTGAAGCTTTCTTT
. TRBJ1-2 TRBV6-5 . CASSYSNRADYGYTF TGTGCCAGCAGTTACTCGAACAGGGCAGACTATGGCTACACCTTC
. TRBJ1-1 TRBV10-3 TRBD1 CAIMGQGKGNTEAFF TGTGCCATCATGGGACAGGGTAAGGGGAACACTGAAGCTTTCTTT
. TRBJ1-3 TRBV11-2 . CASSLGEGRGRNTIYF TGTGCCAGCAGCTTAGGGGAGGGCCGCGGAAGAAACACCATATATTTT
once TRBJ1-2 TRBV10-3 TRBD1 CAIRTGTGDISNDYGYTF TGTGCCATCAGGACCGGGACAGGTGATATATCTAACGACTATGGCTACACCTTC
. TRBJ1-3 TRBV10-3 . CAISESGGVSGNTIYF TGTGCCATCAGTGAGTCCGGAGGAGTCTCTGGAAACACCATATATTTT
. TRBJ1-2 TRBV4-2 . CASSQELMGGIANYGYTF TGTGCCAGCAGCCAAGAGTTAATGGGCGGGATTGCTAACTATGGCTACACCTTC
. TRBJ1-6 TRBV4-1 TRBD1 CASSQEVGTVYNSPLHF TGCGCCAGCAGCCAAGAGGTGGGGACAGTTTATAATTCACCCCTCCACTTT
. TRBJ2-1 TRBV7-7 . CASSLSSSGNEQFF TGTGCCAGCAGCTTGTCTTCGAGCGGCAATGAGCAGTTCTTC
. TRBJ1-1 TRBV30 TRBD1 CAWSGDRTNTEAFF TGTGCCTGGAGTGGGGACAGAACGAACACTGAAGCTTTCTTT
. TRBJ2-7 TRBV30 . CAWSVPWADPSYEQYF TGTGCCTGGAGTGTCCCCTGGGCAGACCCATCCTACGAGCAGTACTTC
. TRBJ1-1 TRBV6-1 TRBD1 CASSRRGPNTEAFF TGTGCCAGCAGCCGCAGGGGGCCCAACACTGAAGCTTTCTTT
. TRBJ1-3 TRBV14 . CASSQVSFSGNTIYF TGTGCCAGCAGCCAAGTGAGTTTCTCTGGAAACACCATATATTTT
. TRBJ2-2 TRBV5-8 TRBD2 CASSPGALAGGGAGELFF TGTGCCAGCAGCCCAGGCGCGCTAGCGGGGGGCGGCGCCGGGGAGCTGTTTTTT
. TRBJ2-1 TRBV27 . CASNAPGRHNEQFF TGTGCCAGCAATGCTCCAGGGAGGCACAATGAGCAGTTCTTC
. TRBJ1-5 TRBV25-1 . CASSKRDQPQHF TGTGCCAGCAGTAAGAGGGATCAGCCCCAGCATTTT
few TRBJ2-3 TRBV18 . CASSPPRSPDTQYF TGTGCCAGCTCACCACCCCGGTCCCCAGATACGCAGTATTTT
. TRBJ2-3 TRBV4-2 . CASSQLRGSGTDTQYF TGTGCCAGCAGCCAACTAAGGGGTTCGGGCACAGATACGCAGTATTTT
once TRBJ1-2 TRBV29-1 TRBD1 CSVEPPGQVYGYTF TGCAGCGTTGAGCCCCCGGGACAGGTCTATGGCTACACCTTC
. TRBJ1-6 TRBV7-3 . CASSLKPGGADNSPLHF TGTGCCAGCAGCTTAAAGCCGGGAGGGGCGGATAATTCACCCCTCCACTTT
. TRBJ1-1 TRBV19 . CASSITGQGNTEAFF TGTGCCAGTAGTATCACAGGGCAGGGGAACACTGAAGCTTTCTTT
. TRBJ2-5 TRBV6-1 . CASTPGGETQYF TGTGCCAGCACCCCTGGGGGGGAGACCCAGTACTTC
once TRBJ1-1 TRBV6-6 TRBD1 CASSPSGGRAFF TGTGCCAGCAGCCCTTCAGGGGGAAGAGCTTTCTTT
. TRBJ2-5 TRBV19 . CASRTKGQPNSAQYF TGTGCCAGTAGAACTAAGGGGCAACCTAACTCGGCCCAGTACTTC
. TRBJ1-2 TRBV7-6 TRBD1 CASSRTGESRTKGYTF TGTGCCAGCAGCCGGACAGGGGAAAGTCGAACTAAGGGCTACACCTTC
few TRBJ1-2 TRBV7-9 . CASSLMGARGYTF TGTGCCAGCAGCTTAATGGGGGCGCGTGGCTACACCTTC
. TRBJ1-2 TRBV9 TRBD1 CASSERQTGGNGYTF TGTGCCAGCAGCGAACGGCAGACAGGGGGCAATGGCTACACCTTC
. TRBJ1-1 TRBV21-1 . CASKSIRGELMNTEAFF TGTGCCAGCAAATCGATTAGGGGCGAACTCATGAACACTGAAGCTTTCTTT
. TRBJ1-2 TRBV10-3 . CAISESGGSLGGYTF TGTGCCATCAGTGAGTCGGGGGGGAGCCTCGGAGGCTACACCTTC
. TRBJ1-1 TRBV9 . CASSVGQTFTEAFF TGTGCCAGCAGCGTAGGACAGACCTTCACTGAAGCTTTCTTT
. TRBJ2-1 TRBV11-3 TRBD2 CASSLGRGAARSLDNEQFF TGTGCCAGCAGCTTAGGGCGGGGGGCCGCTCGAAGTTTGGACAATGAGCAGTTCTTC
. TRBJ2-5 TRBV7-2 . CASSLGGPAETQYF TGTGCCAGCAGCTTAGGGGGGCCCGCAGAGACCCAGTACTTC
. TRBJ2-6 TRBV9 . CASSVGGSGANVLTF TGTGCCAGCAGCGTAGGAGGTTCTGGGGCCAACGTCCTGACTTTC